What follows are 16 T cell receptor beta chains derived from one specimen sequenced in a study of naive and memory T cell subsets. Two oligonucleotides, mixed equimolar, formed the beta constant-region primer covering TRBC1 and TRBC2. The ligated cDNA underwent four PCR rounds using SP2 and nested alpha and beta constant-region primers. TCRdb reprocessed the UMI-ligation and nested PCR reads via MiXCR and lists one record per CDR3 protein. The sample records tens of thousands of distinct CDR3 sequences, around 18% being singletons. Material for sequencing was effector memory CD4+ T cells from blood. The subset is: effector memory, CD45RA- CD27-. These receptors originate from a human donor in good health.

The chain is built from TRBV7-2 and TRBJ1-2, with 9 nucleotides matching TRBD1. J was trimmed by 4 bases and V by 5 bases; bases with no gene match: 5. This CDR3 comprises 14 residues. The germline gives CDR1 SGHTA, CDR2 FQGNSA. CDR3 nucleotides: TGTGCCAGCAGCCCGGACAGGGGTTTCTATGGCTACACCTTC. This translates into CASSPDRGFYGYTF.

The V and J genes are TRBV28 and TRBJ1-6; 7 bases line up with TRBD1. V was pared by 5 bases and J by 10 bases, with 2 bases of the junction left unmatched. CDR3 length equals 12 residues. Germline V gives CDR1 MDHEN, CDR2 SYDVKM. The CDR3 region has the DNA TGTGCCAGCAGTCGGACAGGCTCACCCCTCCACTTT. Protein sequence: CASSRTGSPLHF.

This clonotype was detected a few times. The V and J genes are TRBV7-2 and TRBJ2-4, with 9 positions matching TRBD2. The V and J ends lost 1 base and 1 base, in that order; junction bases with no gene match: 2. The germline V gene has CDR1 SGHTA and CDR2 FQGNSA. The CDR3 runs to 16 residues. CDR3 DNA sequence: TGTGCCAGCAGCTTAGGGACTAGCGTGGCCAAAAACATTCAGTACTTC. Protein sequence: CASSLGTSVAKNIQYF.

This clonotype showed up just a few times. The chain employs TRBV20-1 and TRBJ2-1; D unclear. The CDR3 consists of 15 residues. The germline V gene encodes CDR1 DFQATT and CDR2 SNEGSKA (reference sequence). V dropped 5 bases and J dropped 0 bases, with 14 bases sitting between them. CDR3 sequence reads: CSAPRRFRSYNEQFF. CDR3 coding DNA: TGCAGTGCTCCTCGTCGATTTCGCTCCTACAATGAGCAGTTCTTC.

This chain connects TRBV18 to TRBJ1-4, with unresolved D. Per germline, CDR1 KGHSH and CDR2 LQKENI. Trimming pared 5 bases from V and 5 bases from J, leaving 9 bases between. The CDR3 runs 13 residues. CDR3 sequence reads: CASSETGNEKLFF. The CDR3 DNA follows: TGTGCCAGCTCAGAGACTGGGAATGAAAAACTGTTTTTT.

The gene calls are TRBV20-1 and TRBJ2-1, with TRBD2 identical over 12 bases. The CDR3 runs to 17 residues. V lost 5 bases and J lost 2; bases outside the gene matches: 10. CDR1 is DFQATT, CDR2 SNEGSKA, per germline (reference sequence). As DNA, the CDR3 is TGCAGTGCTGGACCTTTGGGACTAGCGGGCCCCTACAATGAGCAGTTCTTC. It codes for CSAGPLGLAGPYNEQFF.

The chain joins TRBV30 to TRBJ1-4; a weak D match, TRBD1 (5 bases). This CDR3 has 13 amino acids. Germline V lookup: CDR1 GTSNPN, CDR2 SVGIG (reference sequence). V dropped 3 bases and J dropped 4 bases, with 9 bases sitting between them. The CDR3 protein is CAWRKGNNEKLFF. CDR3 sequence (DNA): TGTGCCTGGAGAAAGGGGAATAATGAAAAACTGTTTTTT. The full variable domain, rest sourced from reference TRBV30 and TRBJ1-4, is SQTIHQWPATLVQPVGSPLSLECTVEGTSNPNLYWYRQAAGRGLQLLFYSVGIGQISSEVPQNLSASRPQDRQFILSSKKLLLSDSGFYLCAWRKGNNEKLFFGSGTQLSVL.

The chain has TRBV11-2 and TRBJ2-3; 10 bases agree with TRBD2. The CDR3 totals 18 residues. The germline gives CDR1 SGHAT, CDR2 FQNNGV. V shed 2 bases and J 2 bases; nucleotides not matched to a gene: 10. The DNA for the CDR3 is TGTGCCAGCAGCTTAATTGGGAGACTAGCGGGCTCCACAGATACGCAGTATTTT. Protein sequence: CASSLIGRLAGSTDTQYF.

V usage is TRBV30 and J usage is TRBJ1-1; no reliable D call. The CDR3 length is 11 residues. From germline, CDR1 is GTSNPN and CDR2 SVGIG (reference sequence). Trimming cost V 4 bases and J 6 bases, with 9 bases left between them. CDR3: CAWTLGPEAFF. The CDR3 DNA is TGTGCCTGGACCCTAGGTCCTGAAGCTTTCTTT.

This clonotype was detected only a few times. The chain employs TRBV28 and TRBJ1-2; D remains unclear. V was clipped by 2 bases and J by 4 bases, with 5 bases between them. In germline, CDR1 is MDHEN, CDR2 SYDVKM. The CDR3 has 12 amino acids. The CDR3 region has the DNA TGTGCCAGCAGTTTAAGCCGCTATGGCTACACCTTC. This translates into CASSLSRYGYTF.

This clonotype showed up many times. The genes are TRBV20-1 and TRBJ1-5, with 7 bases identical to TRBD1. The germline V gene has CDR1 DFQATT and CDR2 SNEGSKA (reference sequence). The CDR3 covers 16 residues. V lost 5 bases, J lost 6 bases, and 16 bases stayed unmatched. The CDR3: CSAARTGGAFSQPQHF. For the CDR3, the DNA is TGCAGTGCTGCGAGGACAGGCGGCGCATTCAGTCAGCCCCAGCATTTT.

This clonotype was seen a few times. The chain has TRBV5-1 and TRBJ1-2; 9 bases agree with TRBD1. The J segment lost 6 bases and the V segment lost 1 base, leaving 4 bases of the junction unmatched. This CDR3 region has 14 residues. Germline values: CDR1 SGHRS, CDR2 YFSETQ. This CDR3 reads CASSLMGTGHGYTF. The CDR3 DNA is TGCGCCAGCAGCTTGATGGGGACAGGGCATGGCTACACCTTC. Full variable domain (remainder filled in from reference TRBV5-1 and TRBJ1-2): KAGVTQTPRYLIKTRGQQVTLSCSPISGHRSVSWYQQTPGQGLQFLFEYFSETQRNKGNFPGRFSGRQFSNSRSEMNVSTLELGDSALYLCASSLMGTGHGYTFGSGTRLTVV.

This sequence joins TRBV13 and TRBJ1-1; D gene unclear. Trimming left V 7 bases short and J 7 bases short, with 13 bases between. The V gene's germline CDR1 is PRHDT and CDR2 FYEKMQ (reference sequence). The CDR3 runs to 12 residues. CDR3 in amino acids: CASNSRADEAFF. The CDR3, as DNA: TGTGCCAGCAACAGCCGGGCGGATGAAGCTTTCTTT. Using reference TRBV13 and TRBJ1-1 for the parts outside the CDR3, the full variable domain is AAGVIQSPRHLIKEKRETATLKCYPIPRHDTVYWYQQGPGQDPQFLISFYEKMQSDKGSIPDRFSAQQFSDYHSELNMSSLELGDSALYFCASNSRADEAFFGQGTRLTVV.

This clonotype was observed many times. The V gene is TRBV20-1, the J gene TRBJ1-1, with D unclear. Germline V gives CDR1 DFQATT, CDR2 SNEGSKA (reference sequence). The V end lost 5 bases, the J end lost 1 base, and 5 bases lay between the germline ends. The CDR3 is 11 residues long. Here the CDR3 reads CSAQWNTEAFF. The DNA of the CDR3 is TGCAGTGCTCAATGGAACACTGAAGCTTTCTTT.

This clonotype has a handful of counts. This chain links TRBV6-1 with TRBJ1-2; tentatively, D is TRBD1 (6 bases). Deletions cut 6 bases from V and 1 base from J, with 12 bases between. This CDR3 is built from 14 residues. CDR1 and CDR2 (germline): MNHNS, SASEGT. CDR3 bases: TGTGCCAGCAGGAATCCAGGGGATAACTATGGCTACACCTTC. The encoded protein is CASRNPGDNYGYTF.

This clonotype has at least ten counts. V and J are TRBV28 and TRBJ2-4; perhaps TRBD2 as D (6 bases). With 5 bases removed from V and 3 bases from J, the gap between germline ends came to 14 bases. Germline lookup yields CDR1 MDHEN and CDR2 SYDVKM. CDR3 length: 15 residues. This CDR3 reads CASSPLGTGKNIQYF. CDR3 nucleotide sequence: TGTGCCAGCAGTCCTCTGGGGACTGGCAAAAACATTCAGTACTTC. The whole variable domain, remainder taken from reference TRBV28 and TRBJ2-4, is DVKVTQSSRYLVKRTGEKVFLECVQDMDHENMFWYRQDPGLGLRLIYFSYDVKMKEKGDIPEGYSVSREKKERFSLILESASTNQTSMYLCASSPLGTGKNIQYFGAGTRLSVL.